The 15 T cell receptor beta chains below were found in one sample sequenced in a study of siplizumab effects on memory and regulatory T cells. Using immunoSEQ multiplex PCR, the repertoire was profiled, and TCRdb retains in-frame clones only, with some absent. The data show about 100,000 clones, 80% to 95% seen once. The specimen sequenced was CD4+ T cells sorted from blood. The receptors derive from a human donor in good health.

The J gene is TRBJ2-7, the V gene TRBV6-6; D call uncertain. Trimming took off 4 bases at V and 2 bases at J, with 6 bases between the two ends. CDR1 is MNHNY, CDR2 SVGAGI, per germline (reference sequence). The length of the CDR3 is 12 residues. The CDR3 DNA reads as TGTGCCAGCAGTTTCGGAACCTACGAGCAGTACTTC. The encoded protein is CASSFGTYEQYF.

The V call is TRBV7-9, the J call TRBJ2-5, with a possible D match to TRBD1 (6 bases). Germline assignment: CDR1 SEHNR and CDR2 FQNEAQ (reference sequence). Trimming removed 5 bases at V and 0 bases at J, with 13 bases between. The CDR3 consists of 15 residues. The CDR3 region has the DNA TGTGCCAGCAGCGCCGTTACAGGGAACCAAGAGACCCAGTACTTC. This encodes CASSAVTGNQETQYF.

The rearrangement uses TRBV5-1 and TRBJ2-3; 7 nucleotides align to TRBD2. Germline V gene lookup returns CDR1 SGHRS and CDR2 YFSETQ. The CDR3 is 15 residues long. V was pared by 0 bases and J by 12 bases, with 13 bases of the junction left unmatched. CDR3 sequence: CASSLEVTGTMPQYF. Here the CDR3 DNA reads TGCGCCAGCAGCTTGGAGGTAACCGGGACTATGCCACAGTATTTT. The whole variable domain, remainder taken from reference TRBV5-1 and TRBJ2-3, is KAGVTQTPRYLIKTRGQQVTLSCSPISGHRSVSWYQQTPGQGLQFLFEYFSETQRNKGNFPGRFSGRQFSNSRSEMNVSTLELGDSALYLCASSLEVTGTMPQYFGPGTRLTVL.

The chain links TRBV1 to TRBJ2-7; TRBD1 is taken as the D call from the table, unchecked against the DNA. TRBV1 is recorded as a pseudogene. This CDR3 contains 13 residues. CDR3 bases: TGCACCAGCAGCCAAGAGAACAGGTACGAGCAGTACTTC. It is translated as CTSSQENRYEQYF.

The V and J genes are TRBV4-2 and TRBJ2-5; 9 bases agree with TRBD2. This CDR3 is 12 amino acids long. Per germline, CDR1 LGHNA and CDR2 YNFKEQ. V lost 1 base to trimming and J lost 11 bases; unmatched junction nucleotides: 2. For the CDR3, the DNA is TGTGCCAGCAGCCAAGGACTAGCGGTGCAGTACTTC. It is translated as CASSQGLAVQYF.

This chain uses TRBV29-1 with TRBJ1-5, with D hard to call. CDR3 length: 13 residues. Germline values: CDR1 SQVTM, CDR2 ANQGSEA. Trimming shortened V by 0 bases and J by 7 bases, and 10 bases separated the two germline ends. The CDR3 spells CSVEDRLGQPQHF. CDR3 coding DNA: TGCAGCGTTGAAGATCGATTAGGGCAGCCCCAGCATTTT.

CDR3 bases: TGTGCCAGCTCAGCGGGACAGGGGACGGGCACTGAAGCTTTCTTT. Translation: CASSAGQGTGTEAFF. The chain combines TRBV18 with TRBJ1-1; 10 nucleotides match TRBD1. This CDR3 spans 15 amino acids. V trimming: 5 bases; J trimming: 4 bases; junction bases outside the gene matches: 7. Germline CDR1 KGHSH, CDR2 LQKENI.

This sequence joins TRBV10-3 and TRBJ2-7; D gene unclear. The ends were cut back, 8 bases at V and 0 bases at J, with 5 bases in the middle. CDR3 length equals 11 residues. The germline V gene encodes CDR1 ENHRY and CDR2 SYGVKD. The CDR3 DNA sequence: TGTGCCATCGCGACCTCCTACGAGCAGTACTTC. This gives the protein CAIATSYEQYF.

The table lists this clone with a count of one. The chain is built from TRBV23-1 and TRBJ2-6; no clear D gene. TRBV23-1 is an open reading frame whose function is uncertain. The CDR3 runs 18 residues. Trimming took 7 bases from V and 2 from J, leaving 21 bases between them. The CDR3 coding sequence is TGCGCCAGCATCCTCACTGCGTTTAGTAAGCCTGGGGCCAACGTCCTGACTTTC. Translated, it gives CASILTAFSKPGANVLTF.

The chain recombines TRBV19 with TRBJ2-7, with D unclear. Germline values: CDR1 LNHDA, CDR2 SQIVND (reference sequence). CDR3 length equals 13 residues. The V and J ends lost 3 bases and 1 base respectively, with 7 bases between them. The CDR3 spells CASSIFGSYEQYF. In nucleotides, the CDR3 is TGTGCCAGTAGTATTTTCGGTTCCTACGAGCAGTACTTC.

CDR3 nucleotide sequence: TGTGCCAGCAGTGACTTCGAACTCCAGGGGCGCCAAGAGACCCAGTACTTC. It is translated as CASSDFELQGRQETQYF. V and J are TRBV6-4 and TRBJ2-5, with D possibly matching TRBD1 (6 bases). This CDR3 is built from 17 residues. V was pared by 1 base and J by 1 base, with 16 bases between. Germline V gives CDR1 MRHNA, CDR2 SNTAGT.

This clone came up once. The rearrangement uses TRBV28 and TRBJ1-5, with 7 bases matching TRBD1. This CDR3 is built from 16 residues. Germline trimming cut 8 bases from V and 2 bases from J; bases unmatched to any gene: 12. Germline CDR1 reads MDHEN; CDR2 reads SYDVKM. The chain's CDR3 is CASVVQGRGGNQPQHF. In DNA, the CDR3 is TGTGCCAGCGTCGTACAGGGGCGAGGCGGCAATCAGCCCCAGCATTTT.

This clone occurred once. Within the sample, other DNA sequences also encode this same CDR3. V is TRBV7-9 and J is TRBJ1-5; D gene uncertain. The CDR3 extends over 12 amino acids. Germline CDR1 and CDR2: SEHNR and FQNEAQ (reference sequence). Trimming shortened V by 1 base and J by 7 bases, and 5 bases separated the two germline ends. This CDR3 is CASSLDFQPQHF. CDR3 in DNA: TGTGCCAGCAGCTTAGATTTCCAGCCCCAGCATTTT. Complete variable domain (other parts from reference TRBV7-9 and TRBJ1-5): DTGVSQNPRHKITKRGQNVTFRCDPISEHNRLYWYRQTLGQGPEFLTYFQNEAQLEKSRLLSDRFSAERPKGSFSTLEIQRTEQGDSAMYLCASSLDFQPQHFGDGTRLSIL.

The table lists this clone with a count of one. The chain links TRBV11-2 to TRBJ2-2, with no clear D. This CDR3 is 17 amino acids long. V was pared by 4 bases and J by 0 bases, with 15 bases between. Germline CDR1 and CDR2: SGHAT and FQNNGV. The CDR3 DNA follows: TGTGCCAGCAGCTCAAATGCCCTCACAGCGAACACCGGGGAGCTGTTTTTT. Translating it yields CASSSNALTANTGELFF.

The genes are TRBV28 and TRBJ1-1, with a possible D match to TRBD1 (5 bases). There are 14 residues in the CDR3. Deletions cut 2 bases from V and 11 bases from J, with 18 bases between. CDR1 and CDR2 (germline): MDHEN, SYDVKM. For the CDR3, the DNA is TGTGCCAGCAGTTTAACAGGTTATAGGGTGGATGCTTTCTTT. Translated, it gives CASSLTGYRVDAFF.